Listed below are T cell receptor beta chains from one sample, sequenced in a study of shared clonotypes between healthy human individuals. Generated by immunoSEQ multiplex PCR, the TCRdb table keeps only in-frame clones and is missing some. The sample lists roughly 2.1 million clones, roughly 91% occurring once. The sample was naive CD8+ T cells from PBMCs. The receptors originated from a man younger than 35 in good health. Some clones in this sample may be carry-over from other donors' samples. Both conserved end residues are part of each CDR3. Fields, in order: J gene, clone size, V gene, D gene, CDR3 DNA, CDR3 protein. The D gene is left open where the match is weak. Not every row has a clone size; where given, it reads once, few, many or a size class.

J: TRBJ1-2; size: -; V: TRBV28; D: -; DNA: TGTGCCACTTCCAAAGGGGTGGAGGGTCCAGGCTACACCTTC; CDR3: CATSKGVEGPGYTF
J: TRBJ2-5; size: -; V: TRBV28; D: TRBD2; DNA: TGTGCCAGCAGTTTACGGAGGGAGGGCCAAGAGACCCAGTACTTC; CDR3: CASSLRREGQETQYF
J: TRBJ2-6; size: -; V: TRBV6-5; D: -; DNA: TGTGCCAGCAGTTGGGAGGCTGATGGGGCCAACGTCCTGACTTTC; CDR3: CASSWEADGANVLTF
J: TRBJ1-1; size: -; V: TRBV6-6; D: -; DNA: TGTGCCAGCAGTTATCCGGGACGTGAAGCTTTCTTT; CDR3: CASSYPGREAFF
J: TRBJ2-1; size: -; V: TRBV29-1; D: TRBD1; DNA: TGCAGCGTAAAAAGGACAGGGGGCGCCCATGAGCAGTTCTTC; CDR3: CSVKRTGGAHEQFF
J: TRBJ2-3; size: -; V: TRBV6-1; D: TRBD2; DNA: TGTGCCAGCAGTGAATTTGCTAGCGGGAGAGGCCGTTTACCAGATACGCAGTATTTT; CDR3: CASSEFASGRGRLPDTQYF
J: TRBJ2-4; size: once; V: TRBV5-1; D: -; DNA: TGCGCCAGCCCTAATAAAAGCGGAAGTTACTCCAAAAACATTCAGTACTTC; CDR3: CASPNKSGSYSKNIQYF
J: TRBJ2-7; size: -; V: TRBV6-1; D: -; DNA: TGTGCCAGCAGTGAAGCGGCAGCCACCTACTACGAGCAGTACTTC; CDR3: CASSEAAATYYEQYF
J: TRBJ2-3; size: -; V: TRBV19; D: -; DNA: TGTGCCAGTAGTACCCCGGGGCAGCCCACAGATACGCAGTATTTT; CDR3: CASSTPGQPTDTQYF
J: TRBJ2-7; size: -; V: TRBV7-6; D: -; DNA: TGTGCCAGCAGCCAGAGTTCGGGGATGTACGAGCAGTACTTC; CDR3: CASSQSSGMYEQYF
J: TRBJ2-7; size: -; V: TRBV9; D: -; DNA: TGTGCCAGCAGCGTCACAGGGAATTGGAACGAGCAGTACTTC; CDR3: CASSVTGNWNEQYF
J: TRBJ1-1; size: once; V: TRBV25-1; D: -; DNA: TGTGCCAGCAGCGAACGCGGGGTGAACACTGAAGCTTTCTTT; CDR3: CASSERGVNTEAFF
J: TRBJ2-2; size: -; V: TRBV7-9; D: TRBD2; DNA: TGTGCCAGCAGCGCGACTAGCGGGAGGGCCCTCGTCGGGGAGCTGTTTTTT; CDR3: CASSATSGRALVGELFF
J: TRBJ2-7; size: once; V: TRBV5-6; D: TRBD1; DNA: TGTGCCAGCAGCTCAACCGACAGGGGGTACGAGCAGTACTTC; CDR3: CASSSTDRGYEQYF
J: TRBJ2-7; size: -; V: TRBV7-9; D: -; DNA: TGTGCCAGCAGTGGGACGGGACGGGCCTACGAGCAGTACTTC; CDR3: CASSGTGRAYEQYF
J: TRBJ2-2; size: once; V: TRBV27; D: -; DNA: TGTGCCAGCAGTTTAGGGACCATGGACACCGGGGAGCTGTTTTTT; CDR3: CASSLGTMDTGELFF
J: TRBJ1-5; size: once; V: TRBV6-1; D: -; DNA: TGTGCCAGCAGTGACCCGACAGAGGCCCAGCATTTT; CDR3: CASSDPTEAQHF
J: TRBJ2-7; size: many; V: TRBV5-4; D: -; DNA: TGTGCCAGCACCCGGTCCCCCGCGGGGTCCCTCCAGGACGAGCAGTACTTC; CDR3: CASTRSPAGSLQDEQYF
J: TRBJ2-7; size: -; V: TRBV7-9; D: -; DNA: TGTGCCAGCAGCCGGACAGTAACCTACGAGCAGTACTTC; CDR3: CASSRTVTYEQYF
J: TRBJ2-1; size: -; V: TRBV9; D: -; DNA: TGTGCCAGCAGCGTAGAGGCGTCATGGGGTGAGCAGTTCTTC; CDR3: CASSVEASWGEQFF
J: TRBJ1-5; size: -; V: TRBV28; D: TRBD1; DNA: TGTGCCAGCAGTCAATGGGGACAGGGGGCAGGTCAGCCCCAGCATTTT; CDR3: CASSQWGQGAGQPQHF
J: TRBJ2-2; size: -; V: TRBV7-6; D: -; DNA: TGTGCCAGCAGCTTAGTAGGGGAGGCCGGGGAGCTGTTTTTT; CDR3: CASSLVGEAGELFF
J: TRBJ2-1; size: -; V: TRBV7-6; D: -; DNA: TGTGCCAGCAGCTTGCGCCCGGGACAGCGGGAATATTACAATGAGCAGTTCTTC; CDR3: CASSLRPGQREYYNEQFF
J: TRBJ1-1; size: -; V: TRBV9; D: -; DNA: TGTGCCAGCAGCCCCGGGGGGCGGGTGGATGCTTTCTTT; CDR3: CASSPGGRVDAFF
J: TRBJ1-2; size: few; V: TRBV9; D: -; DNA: TGTGCCAGCAGCGTGACCGACGGGATAACTCTAGGCTACACCTTC; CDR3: CASSVTDGITLGYTF
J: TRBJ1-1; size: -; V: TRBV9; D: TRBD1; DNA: TGTGCCAGCAGCATGACAGGGGGGAACACTGAAGCTTTCTTT; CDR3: CASSMTGGNTEAFF
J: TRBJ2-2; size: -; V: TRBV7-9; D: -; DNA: TGTGCCAGCAGCCAGACTAGTAGGGCCGGGGAGCTGTTTTTT; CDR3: CASSQTSRAGELFF
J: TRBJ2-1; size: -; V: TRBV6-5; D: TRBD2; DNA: TGTGCCAGCAGTTACTCTGCGGGAGGGCTCGATGAGCAGTTCTTC; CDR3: CASSYSAGGLDEQFF
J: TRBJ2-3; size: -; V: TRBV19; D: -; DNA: TGTGCCAGTAGAGTACTAGACGGAAGCACAGATACGCAGTATTTT; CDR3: CASRVLDGSTDTQYF
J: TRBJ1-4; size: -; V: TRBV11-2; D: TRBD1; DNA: TGTGCCAGCAGCCCAGGGACAGGGGAAAATGAAAAACTGTTTTTT; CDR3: CASSPGTGENEKLFF
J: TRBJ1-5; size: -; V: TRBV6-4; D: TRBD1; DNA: TGTGCCAGGCGACAGGGGGATTGGCCCCAGCATTTT; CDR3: CARRQGDWPQHF
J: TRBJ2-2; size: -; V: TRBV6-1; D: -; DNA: TGTGCCTCCGACGTCCTTTACGGGGAGCTGTTTTTT; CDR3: CASDVLYGELFF
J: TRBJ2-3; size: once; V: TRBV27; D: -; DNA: TGTGCCAGCAGTGTCACAGGTCAGCTCACAGATACGCAGTATTTT; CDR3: CASSVTGQLTDTQYF
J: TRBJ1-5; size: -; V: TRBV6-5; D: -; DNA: TGTGCCAGCAGCCCCGACAGGCCCAATCAGCCCCAGCATTTT; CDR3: CASSPDRPNQPQHF
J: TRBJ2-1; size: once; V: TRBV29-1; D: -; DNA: TGCAGCGTTGAAGGGGGCACCCACAGGGACGACAACTTAGGGTCCTACAATGAGCAGTTCTTC; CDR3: CSVEGGTHRDDNLGSYNEQFF
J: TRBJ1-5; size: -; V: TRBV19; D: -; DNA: TGTGCCAGTCAAACCCCCGATCAGCCCCAGCATTTT; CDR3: CASQTPDQPQHF
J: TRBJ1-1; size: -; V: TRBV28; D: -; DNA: TGTGCCAGCAGTTTAGCCGGGGCTGAAGCTTTCTTT; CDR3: CASSLAGAEAFF
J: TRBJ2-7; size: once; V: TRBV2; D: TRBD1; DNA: TGTGCCAGCAGGGGAGGGCGTACAGGGGGCAACGAGCAGTACTTT; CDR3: CASRGGRTGGNEQYF
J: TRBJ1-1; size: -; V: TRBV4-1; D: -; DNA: TGCGCCAGCAGCCAGGGGCCCACTGAAGCTTTCTTT; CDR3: CASSQGPTEAFF
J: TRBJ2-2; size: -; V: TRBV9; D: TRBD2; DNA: TGTGCCAGCAGCGTAGCCCTACTGCGTAGCGGGGCCACCGGGGAGCTGTTTTTT; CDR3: CASSVALLRSGATGELFF
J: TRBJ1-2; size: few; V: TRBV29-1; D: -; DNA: TGCAGCGTTGAAGGACGTCAGGACCGACCCTATGGCTACACCTTC; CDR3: CSVEGRQDRPYGYTF
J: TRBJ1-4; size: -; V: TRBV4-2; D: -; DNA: TGTGCCAGCGGACCTCGACAGACTACGGGTGAAAAACTGTTTTTT; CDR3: CASGPRQTTGEKLFF
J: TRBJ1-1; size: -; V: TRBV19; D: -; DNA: TGTGCCAGTAGCACTACAACGAACAGTGAAGCTTTCTTT; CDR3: CASSTTTNSEAFF
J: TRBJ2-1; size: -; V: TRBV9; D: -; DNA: TGTGCCAGCAGCGTCGCCCATGAGCAGTTCTTC; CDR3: CASSVAHEQFF
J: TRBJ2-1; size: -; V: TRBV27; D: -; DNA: TGTGCCAGCAGTTTATGGGGCGACAATGAGCAGTTCTTC; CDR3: CASSLWGDNEQFF
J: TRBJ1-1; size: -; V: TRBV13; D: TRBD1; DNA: TGTGCCAGCAGATTTGAGGCCAGGGGGACGGAGAACACTGAAGCTTTCTTT; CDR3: CASRFEARGTENTEAFF
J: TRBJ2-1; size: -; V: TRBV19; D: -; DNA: TGTGCCAGTAGTGCCGAGCGGAGAAGCTACTACAATGAGCAGTTCTTC; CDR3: CASSAERRSYYNEQFF
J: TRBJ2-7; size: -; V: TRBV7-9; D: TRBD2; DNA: TGTGCCAGCAGCTGGCCGGCTAGCGGGAGGGATTACGAGCAGTACTTC; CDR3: CASSWPASGRDYEQYF
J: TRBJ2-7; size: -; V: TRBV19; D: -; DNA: TGTGCCAGTAGTGAAGAGGGGGTCTCCTACGAGCAGTACTTC; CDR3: CASSEEGVSYEQYF
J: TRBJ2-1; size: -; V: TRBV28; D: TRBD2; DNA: TGTGCCAGCAGACTGAGACTAGCATTAGATGAGCAGTTCTTC; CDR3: CASRLRLALDEQFF
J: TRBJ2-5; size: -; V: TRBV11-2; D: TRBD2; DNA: TGTGCCAGCAGCCGGGAGGCGGGGGAGGGCCGGTACTTC; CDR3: CASSREAGEGRYF
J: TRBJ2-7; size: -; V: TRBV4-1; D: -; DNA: TGCGCCAGCAGCCAAGATGGGTCGGGCCTTGTGGGGGAGCAGTACTTC; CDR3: CASSQDGSGLVGEQYF
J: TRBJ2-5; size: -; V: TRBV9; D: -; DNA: TGTGCCAGCAGCGGAAGCGGAACCCAAGAGACCCAGTACTTC; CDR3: CASSGSGTQETQYF
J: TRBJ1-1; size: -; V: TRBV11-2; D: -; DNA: TGTGCCAGCAGCTTAGTGGGACACGGGCCTGAAGCTTTCTTT; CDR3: CASSLVGHGPEAFF
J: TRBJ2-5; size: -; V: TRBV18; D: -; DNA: TGTGCCAGCTCACCACCCCCAAGTGGGACCCAGTACTTC; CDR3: CASSPPPSGTQYF
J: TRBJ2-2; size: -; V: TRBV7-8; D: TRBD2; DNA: TGTGCCAGCAGCTGGGGACTAGCGGGAGTGGCCGGGGAGCTGTTTTTT; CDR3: CASSWGLAGVAGELFF
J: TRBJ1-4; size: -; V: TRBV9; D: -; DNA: TGTGCCAGCAGCGAGGGGGGTACAGCCGAAAAACTGTTTTTT; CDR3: CASSEGGTAEKLFF
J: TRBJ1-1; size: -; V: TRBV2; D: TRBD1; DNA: TGTGCCAGCAGAGCGACCGGGACAGGGAACACTGAAGCTTTCTTT; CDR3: CASRATGTGNTEAFF
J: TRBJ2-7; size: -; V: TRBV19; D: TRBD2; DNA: TGTGCCAGTAGTATAACTAGCGGCTCCTACGAGCAGTACTTC; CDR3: CASSITSGSYEQYF